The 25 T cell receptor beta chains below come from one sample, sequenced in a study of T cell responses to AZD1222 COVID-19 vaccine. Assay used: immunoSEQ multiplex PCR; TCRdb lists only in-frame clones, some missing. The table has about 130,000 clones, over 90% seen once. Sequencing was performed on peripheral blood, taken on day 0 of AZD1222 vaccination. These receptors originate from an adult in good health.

The DNA for the CDR3 is TGTGCCAGCAGGCAGATTTACGAGCAGTACTTC. This codes for CASRQIYEQYF. The chain combines TRBV6-5 with TRBJ2-7; D is uncertain. This CDR3 region has 11 residues. CDR1 is MNHEY and CDR2 is SVGAGI in the germline V gene. V was shortened by 6 bases and J by 4 bases, with 7 bases between the two germline ends.

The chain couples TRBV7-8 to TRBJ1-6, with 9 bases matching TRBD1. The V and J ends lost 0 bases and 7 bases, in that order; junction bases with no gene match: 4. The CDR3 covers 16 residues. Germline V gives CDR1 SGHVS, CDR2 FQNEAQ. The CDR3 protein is CASSLARDRVNSPLHF. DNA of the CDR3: TGTGCCAGCAGCTTAGCGAGGGACAGGGTCAATTCACCCCTCCACTTT.

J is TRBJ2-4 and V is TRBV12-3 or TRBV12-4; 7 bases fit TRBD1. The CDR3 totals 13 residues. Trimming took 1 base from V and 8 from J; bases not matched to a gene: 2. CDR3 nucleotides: TGTGCCAGCAGTTTAGGGCAGGGGGACATTCAGTACTTC. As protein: CASSLGQGDIQYF.

CDR3 coding DNA: TGTGCCAGCAGCTTAGATAGCAATCAGCCCCAGCATTTT. Translation: CASSLDSNQPQHF. V usage is TRBV11-1 and J usage is TRBJ1-5; no reliable D call. The germline gives CDR1 SGHAT, CDR2 FQDESV (reference sequence). The CDR3 runs 13 residues. Trimming shortened V by 1 base and J by 0 bases, and 1 base separated the two germline ends.

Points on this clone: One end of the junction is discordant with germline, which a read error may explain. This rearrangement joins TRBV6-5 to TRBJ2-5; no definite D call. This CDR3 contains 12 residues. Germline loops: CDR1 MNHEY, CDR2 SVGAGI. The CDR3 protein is CASSLTWVPHDF. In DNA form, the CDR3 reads TGTGCCAGCAGTCTAACCTGGGTGCCGCATGACTTC.

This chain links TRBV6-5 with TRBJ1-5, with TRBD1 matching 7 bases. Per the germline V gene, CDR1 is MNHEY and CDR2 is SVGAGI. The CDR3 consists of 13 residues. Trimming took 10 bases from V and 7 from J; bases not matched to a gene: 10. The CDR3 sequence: CATRPDRDQPQHF. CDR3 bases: TGTGCCACCCGCCCCGACAGGGACCAGCCCCAGCATTTT.

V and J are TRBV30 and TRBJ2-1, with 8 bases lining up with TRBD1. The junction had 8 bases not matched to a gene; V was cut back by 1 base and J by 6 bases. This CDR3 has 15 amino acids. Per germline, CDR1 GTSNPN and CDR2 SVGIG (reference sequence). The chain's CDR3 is CAWSAWGQDPNEQFF. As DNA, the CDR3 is TGTGCCTGGAGTGCCTGGGGACAGGATCCCAATGAGCAGTTCTTC.

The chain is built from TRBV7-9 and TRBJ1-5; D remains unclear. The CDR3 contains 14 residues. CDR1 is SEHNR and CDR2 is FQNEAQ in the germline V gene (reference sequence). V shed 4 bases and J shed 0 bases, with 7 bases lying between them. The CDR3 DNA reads TGTGCCAGCAGCTCCGGAATTAGCAATCAGCCCCAGCATTTT. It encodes CASSSGISNQPQHF. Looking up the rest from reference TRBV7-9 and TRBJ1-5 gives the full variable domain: DTGVSQNPRHKITKRGQNVTFRCDPISEHNRLYWYRQTLGQGPEFLTYFQNEAQLEKSRLLSDRFSAERPKGSFSTLEIQRTEQGDSAMYLCASSSGISNQPQHFGDGTRLSIL.

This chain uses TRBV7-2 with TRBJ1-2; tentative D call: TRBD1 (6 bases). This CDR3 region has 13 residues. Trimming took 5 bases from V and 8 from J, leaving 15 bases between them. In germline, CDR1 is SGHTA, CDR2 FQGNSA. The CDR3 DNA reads TGTGCCAGCAGCGAACTCGGGGGCTCAGGCTACACCTTC. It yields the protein CASSELGGSGYTF.

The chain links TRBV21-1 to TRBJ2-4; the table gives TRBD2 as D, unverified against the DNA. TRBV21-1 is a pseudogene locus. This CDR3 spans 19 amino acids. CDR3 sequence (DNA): TGTGCCAGCAGGTTCAGGGGCCAAGGGGAGGGGGTAGCCAAAAACATTCAGTACTTC. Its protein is CASRFRGQGEGVAKNIQYF.

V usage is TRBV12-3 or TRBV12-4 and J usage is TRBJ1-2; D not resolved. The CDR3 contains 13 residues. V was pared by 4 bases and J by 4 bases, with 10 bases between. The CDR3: CASSYRVGYGYTF. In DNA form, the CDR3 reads TGTGCCAGCAGTTACCGGGTAGGCTATGGCTACACCTTC.

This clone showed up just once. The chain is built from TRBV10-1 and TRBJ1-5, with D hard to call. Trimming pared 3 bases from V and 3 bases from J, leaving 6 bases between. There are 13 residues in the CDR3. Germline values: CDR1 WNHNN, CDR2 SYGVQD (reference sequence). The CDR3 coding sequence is TGCGCCAGCAGTGAAACCCCCAATCAGCCCCAGCATTTT. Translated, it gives CASSETPNQPQHF.

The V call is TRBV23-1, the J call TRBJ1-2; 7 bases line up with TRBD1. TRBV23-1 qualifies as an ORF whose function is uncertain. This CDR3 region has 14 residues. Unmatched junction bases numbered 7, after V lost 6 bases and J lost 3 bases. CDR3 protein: CASSPGRGHYGYTF. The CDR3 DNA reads TGCGCCAGCAGCCCCGGTAGGGGGCACTATGGCTACACCTTC.

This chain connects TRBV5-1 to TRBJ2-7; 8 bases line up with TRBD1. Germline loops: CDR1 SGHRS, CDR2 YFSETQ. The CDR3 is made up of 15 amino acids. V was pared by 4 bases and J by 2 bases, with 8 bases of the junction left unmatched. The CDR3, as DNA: TGCGCCAGCAGCCCGCAGGGGGCACTAGCCTACGAGCAGTACTTC. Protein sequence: CASSPQGALAYEQYF.

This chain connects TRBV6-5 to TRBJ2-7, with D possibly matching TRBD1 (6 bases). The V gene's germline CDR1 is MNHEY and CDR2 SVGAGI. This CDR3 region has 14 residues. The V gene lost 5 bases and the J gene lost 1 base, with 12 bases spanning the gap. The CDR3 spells CASSRGYRSYEQYF. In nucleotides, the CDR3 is TGTGCCAGCAGTAGGGGGTACAGGTCCTACGAGCAGTACTTC.

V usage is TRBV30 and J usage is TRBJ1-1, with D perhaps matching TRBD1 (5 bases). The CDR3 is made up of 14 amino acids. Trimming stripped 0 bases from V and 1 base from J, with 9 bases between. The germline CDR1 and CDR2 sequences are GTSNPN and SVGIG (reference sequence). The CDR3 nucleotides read TGTGCCTGGAGTGTTTGGAGGGGGAACACTGAAGCTTTCTTT. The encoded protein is CAWSVWRGNTEAFF.

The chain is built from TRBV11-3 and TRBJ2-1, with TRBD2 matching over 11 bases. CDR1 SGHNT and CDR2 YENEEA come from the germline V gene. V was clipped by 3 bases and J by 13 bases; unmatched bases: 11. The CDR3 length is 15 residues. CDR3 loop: CASSFSGGAYSVQFF. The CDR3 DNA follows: TGTGCCAGCAGCTTTAGCGGGGGGGCCTATTCGGTTCAGTTCTTC.

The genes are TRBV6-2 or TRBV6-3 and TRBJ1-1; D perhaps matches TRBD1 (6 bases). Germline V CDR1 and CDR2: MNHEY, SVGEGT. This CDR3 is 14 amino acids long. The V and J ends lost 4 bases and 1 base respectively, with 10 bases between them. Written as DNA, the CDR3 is TGTGCCAGCAGTTGGACAGTCCGGAACACTGAAGCTTTCTTT. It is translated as CASSWTVRNTEAFF.

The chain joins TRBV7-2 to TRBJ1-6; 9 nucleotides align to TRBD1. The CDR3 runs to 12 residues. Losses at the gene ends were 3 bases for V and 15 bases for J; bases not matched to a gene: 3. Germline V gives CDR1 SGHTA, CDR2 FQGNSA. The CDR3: CASSLGTGRLHF. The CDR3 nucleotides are TGTGCCAGCAGCTTGGGGACAGGGCGCCTCCACTTT.

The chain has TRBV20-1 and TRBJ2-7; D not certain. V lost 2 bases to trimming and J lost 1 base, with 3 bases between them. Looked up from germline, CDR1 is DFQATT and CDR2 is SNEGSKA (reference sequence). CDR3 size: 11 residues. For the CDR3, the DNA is TGCAGTGCTAGACCTTCCTACGAGCAGTACTTC. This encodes CSARPSYEQYF.

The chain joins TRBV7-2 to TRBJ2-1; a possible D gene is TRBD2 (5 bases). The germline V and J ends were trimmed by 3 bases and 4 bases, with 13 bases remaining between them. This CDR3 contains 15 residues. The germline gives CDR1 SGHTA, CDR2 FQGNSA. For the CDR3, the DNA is TGTGCCAGCAGCTTTGCGGGCACCCTTTACAATGAGCAGTTCTTC. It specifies CASSFAGTLYNEQFF. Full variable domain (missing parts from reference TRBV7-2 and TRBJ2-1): GAGVSQSPSNKVTEKGKDVELRCDPISGHTALYWYRQSLGQGLEFLIYFQGNSAPDKSGLPSDRFSAERTGGSVSTLTIQRTQQEDSAVYLCASSFAGTLYNEQFFGPGTRLTVL.

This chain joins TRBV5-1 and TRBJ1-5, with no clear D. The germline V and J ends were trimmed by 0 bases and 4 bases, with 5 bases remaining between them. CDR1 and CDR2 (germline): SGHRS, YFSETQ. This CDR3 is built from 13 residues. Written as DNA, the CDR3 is TGCGCCAGCAGCTTGGATGCAAATCAGCCCCAGCATTTT. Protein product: CASSLDANQPQHF.

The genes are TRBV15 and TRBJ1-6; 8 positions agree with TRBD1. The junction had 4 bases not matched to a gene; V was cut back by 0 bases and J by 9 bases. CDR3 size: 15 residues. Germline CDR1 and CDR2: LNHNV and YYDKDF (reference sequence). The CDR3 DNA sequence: TGTGCCACCAGCAGAGATGGACAGGGCTCTTCACCCCTCCACTTT. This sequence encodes CATSRDGQGSSPLHF.

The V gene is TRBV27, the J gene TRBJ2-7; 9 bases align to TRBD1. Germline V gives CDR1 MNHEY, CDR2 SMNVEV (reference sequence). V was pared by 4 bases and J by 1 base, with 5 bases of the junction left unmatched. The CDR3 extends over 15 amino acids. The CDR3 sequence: CASSYSGTGSYEQYF. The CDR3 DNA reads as TGTGCCAGCAGTTACTCCGGGACAGGGTCCTACGAGCAGTACTTC.

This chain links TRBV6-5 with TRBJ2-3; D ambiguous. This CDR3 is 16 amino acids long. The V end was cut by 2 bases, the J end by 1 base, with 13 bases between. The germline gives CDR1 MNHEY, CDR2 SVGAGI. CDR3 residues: CASSYNEVRGTDTQYF. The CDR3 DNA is TGTGCCAGCAGTTACAACGAAGTTCGAGGCACAGATACGCAGTATTTT.